Listed here are 24 T cell receptor beta chains from one sample, sequenced in a study of shared clonotypes between healthy human individuals. Measured with immunoSEQ multiplex PCR; TCRdb has only the in-frame clones, and not every one. The sample has nearly 1,000,000 clones, 70% to 85% seen once. Sequencing was done on a sample of memory CD4+ T cells sorted from blood. As for subset: CD45RA-negative fraction. The receptors derive from a man younger than 35 in good health.

This clone occurred a few times. The chain couples TRBV19 to TRBJ1-5; D gene uncertain. Trimming took off 5 bases at V and 0 bases at J, with 5 bases between the two ends. Germline assignment: CDR1 LNHDA and CDR2 SQIVND (reference sequence). This CDR3 comprises 13 residues. The CDR3 DNA sequence: TGTGCCAGTAGTCGGGTTAGCAATCAGCCCCAGCATTTT. Encoded protein: CASSRVSNQPQHF.

The CDR3 DNA sequence: TGTGCCAGCAGTACCCCCCGCAGCAACACTGAAGCTTTCTTT. Translation gives CASSTPRSNTEAFF. V usage is TRBV6-6 and J usage is TRBJ1-1, with D hard to call. Trimming left V 5 bases short and J 2 bases short, with 12 bases between. The germline V gene encodes CDR1 MNHNY and CDR2 SVGAGI (reference sequence). The CDR3 spans 14 residues.

The chain employs TRBV10-2 and TRBJ2-7; D remains unclear. Germline V gene sequence: CDR1 WSHSY, CDR2 SAAADI. The length of the CDR3 is 13 residues. V was pared by 6 bases and J by 2 bases, with 11 bases between. The DNA of the CDR3 is TGCGCCAGCAGCCGGATGGCGGCCTACGAGCAGTACTTC. It yields the protein CASSRMAAYEQYF.

The chain couples TRBV19 to TRBJ1-5; 7 nucleotides align to TRBD1. CDR1 LNHDA and CDR2 SQIVND come from the germline V gene (reference sequence). The CDR3 has 15 residues. Trimming at V came to 3 bases and at J to 4 bases, leaving 6 bases not matched to a gene. The CDR3 nucleotides are TGTGCCAGTAGTATTGGGATGACAGGGAATCAGCCCCAGCATTTT. The encoded protein is CASSIGMTGNQPQHF.

A single count supports this clone. J is TRBJ2-7 and V is TRBV30, with D hard to call. CDR1 is GTSNPN and CDR2 is SVGIG in the germline V gene (reference sequence). The CDR3 loop spans 12 amino acids. Trimming removed 3 bases from V and 6 bases from J, with 12 bases in between. CDR3 nucleotide sequence: TGTGCCTGGAGGTCCGACCGTGGCGAGCAGTACTTC. Translating it yields CAWRSDRGEQYF.

The chain links TRBV7-9 to TRBJ2-1, with D possibly being TRBD2 (6 bases). This CDR3 contains 13 residues. Looked up from germline, CDR1 is SEHNR and CDR2 is FQNEAQ (reference sequence). Trimming took off 5 bases at V and 8 bases at J, with 13 bases between the two ends. This chain's CDR3 is CASSPWGVDEQFF. CDR3 nucleotides: TGTGCCAGCAGCCCCTGGGGGGTTGATGAGCAGTTCTTC. Full variable domain (missing parts from reference TRBV7-9 and TRBJ2-1): DTGVSQNPRHKITKRGQNVTFRCDPISEHNRLYWYRQTLGQGPEFLTYFQNEAQLEKSRLLSDRFSAERPKGSFSTLEIQRTEQGDSAMYLCASSPWGVDEQFFGPGTRLTVL.

The chain couples TRBV4-1 to TRBJ2-2; no definite D call. The CDR3 loop spans 15 amino acids. Looked up from germline, CDR1 is MGHRA and CDR2 is YSYEKL. Trimming left V 5 bases short and J 0 bases short, with 10 bases between. Here the CDR3 reads CASSSRAANTGELFF. As DNA, the CDR3 is TGCGCCAGCAGCTCCCGGGCCGCGAACACCGGGGAGCTGTTTTTT.

For the CDR3, the DNA is TGTGCCAGCAGATCCGACGCCAGGGATTTCTTT. It codes for CASRSDARDFF. The chain is built from TRBV6-6 and TRBJ1-1; perhaps TRBD1 as D (5 bases). Germline-derived CDR1 and CDR2 are MNHNY and SVGAGI (reference sequence). This CDR3 has 11 amino acids. Trimming took 6 bases from V and 13 from J, leaving 15 bases between them.

The chain has TRBV6-1 and TRBJ2-1, with a possible D match to TRBD2 (6 bases). The V and J ends lost 10 bases and 9 bases respectively, with 22 bases between them. The germline V gene has CDR1 MNHNS and CDR2 SASEGT. The CDR3 consists of 14 residues. The CDR3 protein is CATTPEGTYSEQFF. The CDR3 bases are TGTGCCACTACCCCGGAGGGGACCTATAGTGAGCAGTTCTTC.

The rearrangement links TRBV5-1 to TRBJ1-2, with 9 bases identical to TRBD1. Germline loops: CDR1 SGHRS, CDR2 YFSETQ. This CDR3 region has 16 residues. The J segment lost 2 bases and the V segment lost 3 bases, leaving 8 bases of the junction unmatched. CDR3 region: CASSSPTGGANYGYTF. CDR3 bases: TGCGCCAGCAGCTCCCCCACAGGGGGCGCGAACTATGGCTACACCTTC.

This clone has more than one count but fewer than ten. The rearrangement joins TRBV19 to TRBJ1-1, with D possibly TRBD1 on 6 matching bases. Per the germline V gene, CDR1 is LNHDA and CDR2 is SQIVND (reference sequence). The CDR3 consists of 15 residues. V lost 6 bases and J 4 bases, leaving 18 bases between the germline ends. The CDR3 sequence is CASSTQQGRGTEAFF. For the CDR3, the DNA is TGTGCCAGTAGCACCCAACAGGGTCGGGGCACTGAAGCTTTCTTT.

This clone has just one count. CDR3 sequence: CASRQGNTGELFF. CDR3 sequence (DNA): TGTGCCAGCAGACAGGGGAACACCGGGGAGCTGTTTTTT. This rearrangement joins TRBV11-3 to TRBJ2-2, with a possible D match to TRBD1 (6 bases). The length of the CDR3 is 13 residues. Deletions cut 6 bases from V and 1 base from J, with 6 bases between. CDR1 and CDR2 from the germline V gene are SGHNT and YENEEA.

This clone was seen repeatedly, ten times or more. The rearrangement uses TRBV5-1 and TRBJ1-1; D unclear. The CDR3 contains 14 residues. Per the germline V gene, CDR1 is SGHRS and CDR2 is YFSETQ. Trimming removed 0 bases from V and 5 bases from J, with 11 bases in between. In DNA form, the CDR3 reads TGCGCCAGCAGCTTGGGTCAGGCGGGGACTGAAGCTTTCTTT. Translated, it gives CASSLGQAGTEAFF.

This clone was recorded once. The chain joins TRBV2 to TRBJ2-3; 10 bases are shared with TRBD2. This CDR3 has 15 residues. The germline V gene has CDR1 SNHLY and CDR2 FYNNEI. With V trimmed by 6 bases and J by 5 bases, 8 bases remained unmatched. The CDR3 region has the DNA TGTGCCAGCAGCTATATAGCGGGGGGAGGAGATACGCAGTATTTT. Amino acid sequence: CASSYIAGGGDTQYF.

The rearrangement links TRBV14 to TRBJ2-3; 12 positions match TRBD2. Looked up from germline, CDR1 is SGHDN and CDR2 is FVKESK. The CDR3 sequence is 16 residues long. The V gene end was trimmed by 4 bases and the J gene end by 2 bases; junction bases not matched to a gene: 4. CDR3 nucleotides: TGTGCCAGCAGCCTCCGGACTAGCGGGAACACAGATACGCAGTATTTT. It is translated as CASSLRTSGNTDTQYF.

The V gene is TRBV6-5, the J gene TRBJ2-7; 9 nucleotides line up with TRBD1. This CDR3 spans 12 amino acids. The junction had 5 bases not matched to a gene; V was cut back by 8 bases and J by 6 bases. The germline gives CDR1 MNHEY, CDR2 SVGAGI. The CDR3 is CASQGQGGEQYF. CDR3 coding DNA: TGTGCCAGCCAGGGACAGGGTGGCGAGCAGTACTTC.

V and J are TRBV7-2 and TRBJ2-7, with TRBD2 matching 7 bases. There are 15 residues in the CDR3. Germline CDR1 reads SGHTA; CDR2 reads FQGNSA. Unmatched junction bases numbered 10, after V lost 7 bases and J lost 1 base. CDR3 in amino acids: CASTWGIAGSYEQYF. CDR3 in DNA: TGTGCCAGCACCTGGGGGATAGCGGGTTCCTACGAGCAGTACTTC.

In the case of this clone: Distinct nucleotide sequences in the sample also encode this CDR3. CDR3 bases: TGTGCCAGCAGCCCTCGGGGAGGGGAGACCCAGTACTTC. It specifies CASSPRGGETQYF. The V and J genes are TRBV7-3 and TRBJ2-5; 7 bases match TRBD2. CDR1 and CDR2 (germline): SGHTA, FQGTGA. The CDR3 has 13 amino acids. Germline trimming cut 5 bases from V and 5 bases from J; bases unmatched to any gene: 5.

V gene TRBV11-2 combines with J gene TRBJ2-1; 14 nucleotides line up with TRBD2. Trimming cost V 5 bases and J 8 bases; bases outside gene matches: 5. This CDR3 comprises 15 residues. In germline, CDR1 is SGHAT, CDR2 FQNNGV. The chain's CDR3 is CASSLGLAGAHEQFF. The CDR3 DNA follows: TGTGCCAGCAGCCTGGGACTAGCGGGAGCCCATGAGCAGTTCTTC. The variable domain in full, with the rest retrieved from reference TRBV11-2 and TRBJ2-1, is EAGVAQSPRYKIIEKRQSVAFWCNPISGHATLYWYQQILGQGPKLLIQFQNNGVVDDSQLPKDRFSAERLKGVDSTLKIQPAKLEDSAVYLCASSLGLAGAHEQFFGPGTRLTVL.

This clone was recorded only once. This chain uses TRBV7-2 with TRBJ1-5; no reliable D call. The germline V and J ends were trimmed by 4 bases and 3 bases, with 7 bases remaining between them. Looked up from germline, CDR1 is SGHTA and CDR2 is FQGNSA. This CDR3 spans 13 amino acids. The CDR3 DNA reads as TGTGCCAGCAGCTCAAAAGCCAATCAGCCCCAGCATTTT. It specifies CASSSKANQPQHF.

The genes are TRBV10-3 and TRBJ1-3; 7 bases are shared with TRBD1. V dropped 6 bases and J dropped 2; count of bases not matched to a gene: 1. This CDR3 has 13 amino acids. Germline CDR1 ENHRY, CDR2 SYGVKD. CDR3 loop: CAISRGTGNTIYF. The CDR3 region has the DNA TGTGCCATCAGCAGGGGGACTGGAAACACCATATATTTT.

This clone was picked up one time. The chain uses TRBV10-2 and TRBJ1-2; D gene ambiguous. The germline V and J ends were trimmed by 3 bases and 0 bases, with 5 bases remaining between them. This CDR3 region has 13 residues. Germline values: CDR1 WSHSY, CDR2 SAAADI. CDR3 in amino acids: CASSDTANYGYTF. The CDR3 nucleotides read TGCGCCAGCAGTGACACAGCTAACTATGGCTACACCTTC.

This chain connects TRBV27 to TRBJ1-3; no clear D. Germline V gene data show CDR1 as MNHEY and CDR2 as SMNVEV (reference sequence). The germline V and J ends were trimmed by 4 bases and 0 bases, with 10 bases remaining between them. The CDR3 has 15 amino acids. The CDR3 coding sequence is TGTGCCAGCAGTTCCTCCTGGGGCTCTGGAAACACCATATATTTT. Amino acid sequence: CASSSSWGSGNTIYF.

This clone was seen at least ten times. This chain joins TRBV5-1 and TRBJ1-2; 9 bases fit TRBD1. CDR3 length: 15 residues. V shed 0 bases and J 4 bases; nucleotides not matched to a gene: 4. Germline-derived CDR1 and CDR2 are SGHRS and YFSETQ. The CDR3: CASSLGTGEGYGYTF. Written as DNA, the CDR3 is TGCGCCAGCAGCTTGGGGACAGGGGAAGGCTATGGCTACACCTTC.